This T cell receptor beta chain is drawn from a study of read filtering for tumor transcriptome and immune sequencing (dated by TCRdb to about 2020). Background for the entire study: The cohort consisted of approximately 16 male and roughly 15 female patients, with a mean age of about 66 years and an age range of about 40 to 85. Under revised international staging, roughly eight patients fell into R-ISS I, 15 or so into R-ISS II and about 7 into R-ISS III. After DNase treatment, whole-transcriptome libraries were prepared with the TruSeq RNA Access Library Prep Kit. TCR-region mapped reads per sample ranged from about 4.05 to 10.27 million with IR-seq versus only roughly 75 to 1273 with RNA-seq. Using the same bone marrow samples, the study ran both targeted immune repertoire sequencing and bulk whole-transcriptome sequencing and then compared the TCR repertoires from each method. One main goal was a read-filtering strategy for immune repertoire data, in particular deciding whether clonotypes backed by only one read should be removed. What the work shows at the level of the full study, not this receptor alone: The sorted CD138-negative fraction was not purified T cells but a mixed bone marrow immune population. Single-read clonotypes made up roughly 81% of clonotypes but roughly 3.2% of total reads in IR-seq, and roughly 75% of clonotypes and roughly 45% of reads in RNA-seq. When single-read clonotypes were removed, the proportions of shared clonotypes in IR-seq and RNA-seq correlated more strongly. Clonotypes were captured by IR-seq at much higher depth and more reliably than by RNA-seq, and smaller IR-seq throughput was sufficient for identification of most shared clonotypes.

TCR libraries were constructed from approximately 360 ng RNA using the Immunoverse kit, and molecular barcoded adaptors covering alpha/delta and beta/gamma chains were employed. TCR library preparation was performed with the same RNA that was used for transcriptome sequencing. Sequencing of TCR libraries was carried out on an Illumina HiSeq 4000 with 2 x 150 cycles. In the source study's methods: MiXCR aligned TCR reads to human V, D, J and C references and assembled the aligned reads into CDR3 clonotypes, with quality filtering and error correction included. The tcR package in R was used to analyze clonotype counts and gene usage diversity. Raw mapping reads were checked after the RNA-seq reads had been mapped by STAR aligner version 2.5.3a onto the human GRCh37 genome. IR-seq fastq files were randomly downsampled with Seqtk 1.3 to test the effect of sequencing depth on detected clonotypes. The raw public data were reprocessed by TCRdb itself: fastp quality trimming at Q25, MiXCR clonotype calling, in-frame beta chains only. Rows matching on CDR3 protein sequence are summarized as one entry with the most common DNA and genes. TCRdb, rather than the study authors, made the V and J calls. The sample contains about 41,000 distinct CDR3 sequences, over 10% of them found a single time. Clones ranked in the top ten supply 25% to 35% of the sample.

Every patient had bone marrow sampled at the time of active disease. Bone marrow mononuclear cells were isolated by Ficoll-Hypaque density gradient centrifugation. CD138-negative cells were obtained by negative selection after labeling with CD138 magnetic microbeads on a MACS separator, removing myeloma plasma cells. Flow cytometry on an Attune NxT with CD138 antibodies was used to check the purity of the isolated cells. Total RNA was extracted with TRIzol reagent and quantified with a NanoDrop spectrophotometer. Paired RNA-seq and IR-seq were performed on each patient's CD138-negative bone marrow sample. Germline trimming: 6 bases from V, 3 bases from J; junction bases outside gene matches: 6. There are 15 amino acids in the CDR3, from cysteine to phenylalanine inclusive. The entry retains the CDR3 DNA only, 45 bases that are in frame from base 1. Sequences MNHNS (CDR1) and SASEGT (CDR2) are obtained from the germline V gene.

Details on this clonotype: Its antigen target is currently unknown. No clone much larger than this one lies a single base away; base qualities are absent.

The receptor comes from a donor aged 40 or over with multiple myeloma. Material for sequencing was a population of CD138-negative cells sorted from bone marrow. The label giving this sample's cell subset or site can be read as: bone marrow mononuclear cells depleted of CD138+ plasma/myeloma cells by negative magnetic selection. The chain employs TRBV6-1 and TRBJ2-1; 9 middle bases align to TRBD1. CDR3 region: CASSAGTGNYNEQFF. The nucleotide sequence is TGTGCCAGCAGCGCCGGGACAGGGAACTACAATGAGCAGTTCTTC.